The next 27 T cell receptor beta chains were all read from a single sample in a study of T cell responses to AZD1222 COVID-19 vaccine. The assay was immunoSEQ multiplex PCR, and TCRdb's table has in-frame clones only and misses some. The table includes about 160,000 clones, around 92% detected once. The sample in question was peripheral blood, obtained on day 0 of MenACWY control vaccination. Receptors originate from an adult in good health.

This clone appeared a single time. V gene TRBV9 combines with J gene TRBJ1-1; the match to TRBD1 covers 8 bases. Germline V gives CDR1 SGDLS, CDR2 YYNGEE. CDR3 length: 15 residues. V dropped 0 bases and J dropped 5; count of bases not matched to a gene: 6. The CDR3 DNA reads TGTGCCAGCAGCGTAGATAGGACAGGGCGGACTGAAGCTTTCTTT. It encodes CASSVDRTGRTEAFF.

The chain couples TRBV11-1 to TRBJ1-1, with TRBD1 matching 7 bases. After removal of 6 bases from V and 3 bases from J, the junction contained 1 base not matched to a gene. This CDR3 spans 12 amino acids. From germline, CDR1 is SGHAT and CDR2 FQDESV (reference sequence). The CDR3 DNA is TGTGCCAGCAGAGACAGGGACACTGAAGCTTTCTTT. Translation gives CASRDRDTEAFF.

The CDR3 loop is CASSPIPGFTTDTQYF. In nucleotides, the CDR3 is TGTGCCAGCAGCCCCATACCGGGATTTACCACAGATACGCAGTATTTT. The genes are TRBV11-1 and TRBJ2-3, with D possibly being TRBD2 (5 bases). The CDR3 loop spans 16 amino acids. Trimming stripped 5 bases from V and 2 bases from J, with 17 bases between. Germline V lookup: CDR1 SGHAT, CDR2 FQDESV (reference sequence).

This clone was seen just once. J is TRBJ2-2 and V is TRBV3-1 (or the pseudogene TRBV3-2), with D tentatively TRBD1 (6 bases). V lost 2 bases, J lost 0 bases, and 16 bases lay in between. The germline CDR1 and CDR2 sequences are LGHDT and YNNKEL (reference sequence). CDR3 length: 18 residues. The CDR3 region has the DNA TGTGCCAGCAGCCAACTTTCTGGGGACACCGCGAACACCGGGGAGCTGTTTTTT. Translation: CASSQLSGDTANTGELFF.

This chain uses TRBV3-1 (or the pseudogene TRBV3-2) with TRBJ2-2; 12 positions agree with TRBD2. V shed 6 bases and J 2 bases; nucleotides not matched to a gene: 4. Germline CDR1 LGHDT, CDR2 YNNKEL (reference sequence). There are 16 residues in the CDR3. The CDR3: CASSRTSGVNTGELFF. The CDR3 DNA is TGTGCCAGCAGTCGGACTAGCGGGGTTAACACCGGGGAGCTGTTTTTT.

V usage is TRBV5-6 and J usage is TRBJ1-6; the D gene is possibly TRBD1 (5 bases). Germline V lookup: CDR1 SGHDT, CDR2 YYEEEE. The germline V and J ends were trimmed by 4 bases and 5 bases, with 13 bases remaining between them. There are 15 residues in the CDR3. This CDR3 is CASSLRQTDNSPLHF. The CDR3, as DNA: TGTGCCAGCAGCCTCCGACAGACGGATAATTCACCCCTCCACTTT.

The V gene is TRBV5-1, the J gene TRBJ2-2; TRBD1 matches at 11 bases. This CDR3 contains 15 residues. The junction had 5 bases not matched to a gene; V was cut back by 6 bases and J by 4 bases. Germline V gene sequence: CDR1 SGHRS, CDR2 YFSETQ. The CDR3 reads CASTGQGAVTGELFF. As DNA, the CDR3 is TGCGCCAGCACAGGACAGGGGGCGGTCACCGGGGAGCTGTTTTTT.

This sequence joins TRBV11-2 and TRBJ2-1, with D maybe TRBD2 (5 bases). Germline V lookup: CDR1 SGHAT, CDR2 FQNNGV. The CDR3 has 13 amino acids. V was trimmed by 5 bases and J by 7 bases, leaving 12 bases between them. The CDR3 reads CASSPATGNEQFF. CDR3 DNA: TGTGCCAGCAGCCCCGCGACGGGGAATGAGCAGTTCTTC.

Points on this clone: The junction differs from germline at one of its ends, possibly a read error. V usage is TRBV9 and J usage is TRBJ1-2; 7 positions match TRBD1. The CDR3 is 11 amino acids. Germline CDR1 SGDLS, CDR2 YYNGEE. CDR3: CASRISGQPNF. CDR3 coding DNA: TGTGCCAGCAGGATATCGGGACAGCCTAACTTC.

CDR3 nucleotides: TGTGCCTGGAGTGGTCTCGGGACAGGCCTCTATGGCTACACCTTC. Protein: CAWSGLGTGLYGYTF. The genes are TRBV30 and TRBJ1-2; TRBD1 matches at 8 bases. The CDR3 length is 15 residues. CDR1 is GTSNPN, CDR2 SVGIG, per germline (reference sequence). V shed 1 base and J 4 bases; nucleotides not matched to a gene: 8.

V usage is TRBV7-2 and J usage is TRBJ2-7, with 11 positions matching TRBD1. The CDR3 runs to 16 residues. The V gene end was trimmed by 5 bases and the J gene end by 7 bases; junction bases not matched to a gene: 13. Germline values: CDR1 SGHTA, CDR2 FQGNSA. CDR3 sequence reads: CASSTAPRTGGGEQYF. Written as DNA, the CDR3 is TGTGCCAGCAGCACCGCCCCGAGGACAGGGGGCGGGGAGCAGTACTTC.

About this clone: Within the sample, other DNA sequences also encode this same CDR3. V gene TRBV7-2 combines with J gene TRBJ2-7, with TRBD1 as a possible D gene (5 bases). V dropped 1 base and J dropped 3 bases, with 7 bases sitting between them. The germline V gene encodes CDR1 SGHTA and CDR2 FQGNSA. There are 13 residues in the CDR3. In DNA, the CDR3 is TGTGCCAGCAGCTTAGGAACAGGCTACGAGCAGTACTTC. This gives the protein CASSLGTGYEQYF.

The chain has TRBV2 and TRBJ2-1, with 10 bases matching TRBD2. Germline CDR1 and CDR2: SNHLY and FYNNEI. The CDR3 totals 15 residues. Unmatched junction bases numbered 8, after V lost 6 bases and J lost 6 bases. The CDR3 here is CASSDLGLAANEQFF. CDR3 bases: TGTGCCAGCAGCGACCTCGGACTAGCGGCCAATGAGCAGTTCTTC.

CDR3 protein: CASHTPGQYYEQFF. The CDR3 coding sequence is TGTGCCAGCCACACTCCGGGACAGTACTATGAGCAGTTCTTC. The chain carries TRBV28 and TRBJ2-1, with 7 positions matching TRBD1. This CDR3 has 14 amino acids. Trimming cost V 8 bases and J 8 bases; bases outside gene matches: 12. Germline V gives CDR1 MDHEN, CDR2 SYDVKM.

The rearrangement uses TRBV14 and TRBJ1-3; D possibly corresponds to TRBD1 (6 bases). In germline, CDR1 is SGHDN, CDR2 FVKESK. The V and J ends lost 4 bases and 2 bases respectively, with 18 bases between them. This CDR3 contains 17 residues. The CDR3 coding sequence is TGTGCCAGCAGCCCCCGAGCCTACAGGGACACTGGAAACACCATATATTTT. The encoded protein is CASSPRAYRDTGNTIYF.

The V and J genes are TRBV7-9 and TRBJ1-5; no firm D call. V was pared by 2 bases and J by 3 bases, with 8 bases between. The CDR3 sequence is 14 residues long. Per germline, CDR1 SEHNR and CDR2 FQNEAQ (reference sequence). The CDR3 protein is CASSLNQDNQPQHF. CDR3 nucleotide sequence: TGTGCCAGCAGCTTAAACCAGGACAATCAGCCCCAGCATTTT. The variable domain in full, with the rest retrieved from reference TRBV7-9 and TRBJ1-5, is DTGVSQNPRHKITKRGQNVTFRCDPISEHNRLYWYRQTLGQGPEFLTYFQNEAQLEKSRLLSDRFSAERPKGSFSTLEIQRTEQGDSAMYLCASSLNQDNQPQHFGDGTRLSIL.

CDR3 residues: CASSLTGFGYGYTF. The CDR3 DNA reads as TGTGCCAGCAGCTTGACAGGGTTTGGCTATGGCTACACCTTC. The chain combines TRBV28 with TRBJ1-2, with 7 nucleotides matching TRBD1. Germline V gene sequence: CDR1 MDHEN, CDR2 SYDVKM. The V segment lost 6 bases and the J segment 4 bases; nucleotides outside the gene matches: 8. This CDR3 has 14 amino acids.

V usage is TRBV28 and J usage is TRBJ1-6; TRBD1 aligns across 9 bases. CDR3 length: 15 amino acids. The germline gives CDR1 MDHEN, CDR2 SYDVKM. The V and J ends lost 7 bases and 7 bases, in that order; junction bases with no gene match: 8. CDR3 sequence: CASTPPGTGNSPLHF. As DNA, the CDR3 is TGTGCCAGCACGCCTCCCGGGACAGGGAATTCACCCCTCCACTTT.

The CDR3: CASSQEGRVVGYEQFF. The CDR3 region has the DNA TGTGCCAGCAGCCAAGAGGGTAGGGTGGTCGGCTATGAGCAGTTCTTC. V and J are TRBV4-2 and TRBJ2-1, with unresolved D. This CDR3 has 16 amino acids. Per the germline V gene, CDR1 is LGHNA and CDR2 is YNFKEQ. V lost 0 bases and J lost 8, with 17 bases in between.

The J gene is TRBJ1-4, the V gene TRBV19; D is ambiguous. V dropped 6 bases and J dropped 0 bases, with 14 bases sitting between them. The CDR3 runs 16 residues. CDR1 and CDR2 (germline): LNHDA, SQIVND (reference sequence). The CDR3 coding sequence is TGTGCCAGTAGCCGCCTAAGCGGCGCAACTAATGAAAAACTGTTTTTT. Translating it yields CASSRLSGATNEKLFF.

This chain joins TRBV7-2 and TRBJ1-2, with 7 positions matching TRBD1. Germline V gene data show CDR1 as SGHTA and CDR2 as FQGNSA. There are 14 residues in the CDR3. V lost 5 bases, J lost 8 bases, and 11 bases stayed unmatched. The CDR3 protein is CASSEGQRSEGYTF. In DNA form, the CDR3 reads TGTGCCAGCAGCGAGGGACAGAGGTCTGAGGGCTACACCTTC.

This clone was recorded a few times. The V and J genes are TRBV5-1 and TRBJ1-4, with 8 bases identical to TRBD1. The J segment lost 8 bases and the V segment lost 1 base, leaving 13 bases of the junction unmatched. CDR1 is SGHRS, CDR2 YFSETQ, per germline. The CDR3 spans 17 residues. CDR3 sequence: CASSLTKGQGFGEKLFF. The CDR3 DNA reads TGCGCCAGCAGCTTGACTAAAGGACAGGGCTTTGGAGAAAAACTGTTTTTT. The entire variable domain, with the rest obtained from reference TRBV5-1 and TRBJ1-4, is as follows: KAGVTQTPRYLIKTRGQQVTLSCSPISGHRSVSWYQQTPGQGLQFLFEYFSETQRNKGNFPGRFSGRQFSNSRSEMNVSTLELGDSALYLCASSLTKGQGFGEKLFFGSGTQLSVL.

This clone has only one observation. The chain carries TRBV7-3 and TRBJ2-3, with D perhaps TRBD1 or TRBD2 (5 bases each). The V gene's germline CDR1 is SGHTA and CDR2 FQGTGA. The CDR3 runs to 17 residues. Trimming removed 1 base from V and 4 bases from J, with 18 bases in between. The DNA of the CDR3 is TGTGCCAGCAGCTTAATGGGACCCCCCGGCCCAGCAGATACGCAGTATTTT. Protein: CASSLMGPPGPADTQYF.

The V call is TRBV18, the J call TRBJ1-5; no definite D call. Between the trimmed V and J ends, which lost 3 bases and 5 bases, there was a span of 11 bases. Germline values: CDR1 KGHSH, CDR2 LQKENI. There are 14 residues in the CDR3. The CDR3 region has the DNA TGTGCCAGCTCACCCCGGGGAGGGTATCAGCCCCAGCATTTT. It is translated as CASSPRGGYQPQHF. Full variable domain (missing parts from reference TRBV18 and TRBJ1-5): NAGVMQNPRHLVRRRGQEARLRCSPMKGHSHVYWYRQLPEEGLKFMVYLQKENIIDESGMPKERFSAEFPKEGPSILRIQQVVRGDSAAYFCASSPRGGYQPQHFGDGTRLSIL.

CDR3 in DNA: TGTGCCACCAGCAGAGCCACGACTAGCGGGAGTGATGAGCAGTTCTTC. The encoded protein is CATSRATTSGSDEQFF. The chain links TRBV15 to TRBJ2-1, with TRBD2 matching 12 bases. Per the germline V gene, CDR1 is LNHNV and CDR2 is YYDKDF (reference sequence). The V segment lost 1 base and the J segment 8 bases; nucleotides outside the gene matches: 6. The CDR3 loop spans 16 amino acids.

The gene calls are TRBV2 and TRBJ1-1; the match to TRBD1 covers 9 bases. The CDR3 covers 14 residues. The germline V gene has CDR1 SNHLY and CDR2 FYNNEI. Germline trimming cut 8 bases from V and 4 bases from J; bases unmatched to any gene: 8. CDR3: CASGWDRDGTEAFF. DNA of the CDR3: TGTGCCAGCGGGTGGGACAGGGATGGCACTGAAGCTTTCTTT.

The CDR3 sequence is CASSSARDPSSGYTF. DNA of the CDR3: TGTGCCAGCAGCTCAGCTAGGGACCCTAGCTCTGGCTACACCTTC. V gene TRBV7-9 combines with J gene TRBJ1-2; D may be TRBD1 (5 bases). V lost 4 bases and J 7 bases, leaving 19 bases between the germline ends. CDR3 length: 15 amino acids. Germline assignment: CDR1 SEHNR and CDR2 FQNEAQ (reference sequence).